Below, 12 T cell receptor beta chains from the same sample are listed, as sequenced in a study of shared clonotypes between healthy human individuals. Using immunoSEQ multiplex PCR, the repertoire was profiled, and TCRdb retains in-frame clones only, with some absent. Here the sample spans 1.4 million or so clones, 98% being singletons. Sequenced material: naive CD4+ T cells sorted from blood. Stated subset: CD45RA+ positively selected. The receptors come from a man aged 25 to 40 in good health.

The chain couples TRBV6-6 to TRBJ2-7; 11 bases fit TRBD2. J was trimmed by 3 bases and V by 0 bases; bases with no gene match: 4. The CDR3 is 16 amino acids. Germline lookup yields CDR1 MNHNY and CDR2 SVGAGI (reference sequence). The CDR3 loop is CASSYSRTSGSYEQYF. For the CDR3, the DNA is TGTGCCAGCAGTTACTCGCGAACTAGCGGGAGCTACGAGCAGTACTTC.

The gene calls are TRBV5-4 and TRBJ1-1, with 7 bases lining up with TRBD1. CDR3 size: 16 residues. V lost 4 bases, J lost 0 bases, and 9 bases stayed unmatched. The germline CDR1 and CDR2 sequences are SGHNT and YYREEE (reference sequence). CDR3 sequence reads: CASSGGQLYMNTEAFF. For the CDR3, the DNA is TGTGCCAGCAGCGGGGGACAGCTTTACATGAACACTGAAGCTTTCTTT.

DNA for the CDR3: TGTGCCATCAGTGGACAGGGTGCCACCGGGGAGCTGTTTTTT. Translating gives CAISGQGATGELFF. This chain uses TRBV10-3 with TRBJ2-2; TRBD1 aligns across 7 bases. The CDR3 loop spans 14 amino acids. The trim removed 4 bases at V and 4 bases at J, leaving 3 bases unmatched. The V gene's germline CDR1 is ENHRY and CDR2 SYGVKD.

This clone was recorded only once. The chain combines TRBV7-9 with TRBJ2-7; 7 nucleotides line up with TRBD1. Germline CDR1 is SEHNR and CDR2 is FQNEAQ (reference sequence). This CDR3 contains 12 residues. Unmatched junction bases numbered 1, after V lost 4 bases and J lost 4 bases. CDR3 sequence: CASSSTGYEQYF. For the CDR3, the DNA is TGTGCCAGCAGCTCGACAGGGTACGAGCAGTACTTC.

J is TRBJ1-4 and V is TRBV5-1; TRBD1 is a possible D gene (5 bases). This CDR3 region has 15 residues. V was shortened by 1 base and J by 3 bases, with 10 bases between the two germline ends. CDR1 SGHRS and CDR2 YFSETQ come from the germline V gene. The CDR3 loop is CASSLKGSANEKLFF. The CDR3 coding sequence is TGCGCCAGCAGCTTGAAGGGGAGCGCTAATGAAAAACTGTTTTTT.

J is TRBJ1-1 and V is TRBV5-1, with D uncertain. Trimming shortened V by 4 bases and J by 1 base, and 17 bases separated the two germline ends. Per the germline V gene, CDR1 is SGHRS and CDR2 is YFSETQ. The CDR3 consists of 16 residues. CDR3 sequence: CASSAPSGYGNTEAFF. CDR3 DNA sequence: TGCGCCAGCAGCGCCCCGAGCGGGTACGGGAACACTGAAGCTTTCTTT. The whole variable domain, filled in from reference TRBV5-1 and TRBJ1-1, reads KAGVTQTPRYLIKTRGQQVTLSCSPISGHRSVSWYQQTPGQGLQFLFEYFSETQRNKGNFPGRFSGRQFSNSRSEMNVSTLELGDSALYLCASSAPSGYGNTEAFFGQGTRLTVV.

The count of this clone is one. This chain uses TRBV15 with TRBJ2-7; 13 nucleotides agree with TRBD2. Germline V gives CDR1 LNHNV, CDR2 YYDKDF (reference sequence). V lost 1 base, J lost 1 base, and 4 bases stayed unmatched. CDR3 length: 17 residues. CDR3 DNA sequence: TGTGCCACCAGCAGAGGACTAGCGGGAGGCGCTTCCTACGAGCAGTACTTC. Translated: CATSRGLAGGASYEQYF.

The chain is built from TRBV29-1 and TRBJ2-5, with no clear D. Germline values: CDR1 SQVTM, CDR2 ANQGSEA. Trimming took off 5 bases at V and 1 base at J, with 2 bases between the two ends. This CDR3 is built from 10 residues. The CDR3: CSVLQETQYF. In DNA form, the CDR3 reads TGCAGCGTTCTCCAAGAGACCCAGTACTTC.

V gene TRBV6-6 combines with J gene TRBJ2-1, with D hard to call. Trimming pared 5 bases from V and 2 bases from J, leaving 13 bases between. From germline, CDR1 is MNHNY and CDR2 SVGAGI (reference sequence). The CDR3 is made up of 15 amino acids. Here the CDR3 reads CASSTGAPAYNEQFF. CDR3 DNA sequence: TGTGCCAGCAGTACCGGAGCCCCCGCCTACAATGAGCAGTTCTTC.

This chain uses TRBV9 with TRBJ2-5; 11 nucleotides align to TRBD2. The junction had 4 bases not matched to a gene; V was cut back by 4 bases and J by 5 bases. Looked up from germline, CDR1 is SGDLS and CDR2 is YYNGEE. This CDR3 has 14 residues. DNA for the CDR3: TGTGCCAGCAGCTACCTAGCGGGAGGTGAGACCCAGTACTTC. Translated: CASSYLAGGETQYF.

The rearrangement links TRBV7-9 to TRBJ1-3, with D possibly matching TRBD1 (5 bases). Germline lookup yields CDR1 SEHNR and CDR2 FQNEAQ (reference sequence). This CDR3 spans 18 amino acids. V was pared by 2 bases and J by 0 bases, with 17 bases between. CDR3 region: CASSLSLTGGFSGNTIYF. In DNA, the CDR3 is TGTGCCAGCAGCTTATCCTTGACGGGGGGATTCTCTGGAAACACCATATATTTT.

The CDR3 DNA is TGCGCCAGCAGCTCTCCGAAGGGGTCCTACGAGCAGTACTTC. Its translation is CASSSPKGSYEQYF. V usage is TRBV5-1 and J usage is TRBJ2-7; tentative D call: TRBD1 (5 bases). Germline V gene sequence: CDR1 SGHRS, CDR2 YFSETQ. The ends were cut back, 3 bases at V and 1 base at J, with 11 bases in the middle. This CDR3 is 14 amino acids long.